A single sample is the source of the 21 T cell receptor beta chains below, sequenced in a study of shared clonotypes between healthy human individuals. Some clones are missing from TCRdb's copy, which holds only in-frame ones; the method was immunoSEQ multiplex PCR. The sample has 2 million to 3 million clones; more than 90% are singletons. Sequenced input: naive CD4+ T cells sorted from blood. The subset here: CD45RA+ positively selected. These receptor sequences come from a man aged 18 to 29 in good health.

V gene TRBV2 combines with J gene TRBJ2-5; TRBD1 matches at 9 bases. The germline gives CDR1 SNHLY, CDR2 FYNNEI. V shed 7 bases, J shed 5 bases, and the junction held 8 bases outside the gene matches. This CDR3 has 14 amino acids. CDR3 sequence: CASTGTGLAETQYF. The CDR3 region has the DNA TGTGCCAGCACCGGGACAGGGCTGGCGGAGACCCAGTACTTC.

This chain links TRBV7-2 with TRBJ2-7, with TRBD2 matching over 8 bases. The germline V gene has CDR1 SGHTA and CDR2 FQGNSA. The junction had 1 base not matched to a gene; V was cut back by 3 bases and J by 0 bases. The CDR3 has 14 amino acids. DNA of the CDR3: TGTGCCAGCAGCTTCAGCGGGGGCTCCTACGAGCAGTACTTC. It codes for CASSFSGGSYEQYF.

The genes are TRBV29-1 and TRBJ1-5, with a possible D match to TRBD1 (6 bases). The CDR3 covers 13 residues. Trimming took off 3 bases at V and 5 bases at J, with 11 bases between the two ends. Germline loops: CDR1 SQVTM, CDR2 ANQGSEA. This CDR3 is CSVDAGDHQPQHF. The CDR3 bases are TGCAGCGTTGATGCAGGGGACCATCAGCCCCAGCATTTT.

V is TRBV6-5 and J is TRBJ1-2, with TRBD1 matching over 11 bases. Trimming took 6 bases from V and 4 from J; bases not matched to a gene: 7. Germline CDR1 reads MNHEY; CDR2 reads SVGAGI. CDR3 length: 15 residues. CDR3 nucleotides: TGTGCCAGCAGCCGGACAGGGGGCGATGCCTATGGCTACACCTTC. Translation: CASSRTGGDAYGYTF.

This chain links TRBV5-1 with TRBJ1-6; 7 positions agree with TRBD1. Losses at the gene ends were 0 bases for V and 10 bases for J; bases not matched to a gene: 7. The CDR3 runs 15 residues. Germline CDR1 is SGHRS and CDR2 is YFSETQ. Written as DNA, the CDR3 is TGCGCCAGCAGCTTGGACCCCGGGACAGCCTCACCCCTCCACTTT. It encodes CASSLDPGTASPLHF.

The gene calls are TRBV2 and TRBJ2-3; D not resolved. The CDR3 is 14 amino acids. The V end was cut by 11 bases, the J end by 0 bases, with 15 bases between. Germline V gene sequence: CDR1 SNHLY, CDR2 FYNNEI. The CDR3 region has the DNA TGTGCCCAAGGTGTTCCTTCTAGCACAGATACGCAGTATTTT. The encoded protein is CAQGVPSSTDTQYF.

The chain is built from TRBV6-5 and TRBJ1-1; 8 nucleotides match TRBD1. The CDR3 loop spans 15 amino acids. In germline, CDR1 is MNHEY, CDR2 SVGAGI. J gave up 5 bases and V 6 bases, and 11 bases lay outside the gene matches. The CDR3 coding sequence is TGTGCCAGCAGACCCGACAGGGGTACTCGGACTGAAGCTTTCTTT. It codes for CASRPDRGTRTEAFF.

The genes are TRBV5-4 and TRBJ2-1; 14 bases map to TRBD2. Germline CDR1 reads SGHNT; CDR2 reads YYREEE (reference sequence). The CDR3 contains 16 residues. V gave up 4 bases and J gave up 7 bases; unmatched junction bases: 7. The CDR3 nucleotides are TGTGCCAGCAGCCCTCCGGGACTAGCGGGAGATAATGAGCAGTTCTTC. Translation: CASSPPGLAGDNEQFF.

This sequence joins TRBV7-8 and TRBJ2-1, with TRBD2 matching over 11 bases. Per germline, CDR1 SGHVS and CDR2 FQNEAQ. Losses at the gene ends were 7 bases for V and 6 bases for J; bases not matched to a gene: 11. The CDR3 runs 16 residues. This chain's CDR3 is CASTRRAGLAANEQFF. CDR3 nucleotides: TGTGCCAGCACTCGGCGCGCGGGACTAGCGGCCAATGAGCAGTTCTTC. The full variable domain, in which reference TRBV7-8 and TRBJ2-1 provide the parts outside the CDR3, is GAGVSQSPRYKVAKRGQDVALRCDPISGHVSLFWYQQALGQGPEFLTYFQNEAQLDKSGLPSDRFFAERPEGSVSTLKIQRTQQEDSAVYLCASTRRAGLAANEQFFGPGTRLTVL.

The chain couples TRBV10-3 to TRBJ2-7; 9 bases match TRBD2. The CDR3 spans 18 residues. Germline assignment: CDR1 ENHRY and CDR2 SYGVKD. J gave up 5 bases and V 10 bases, and 24 bases lay outside the gene matches. The CDR3 region is CASSGTSGRATGLHEQYF. CDR3 nucleotide sequence: TGTGCCAGCAGCGGAACTAGCGGGCGTGCTACGGGCCTCCACGAGCAGTACTTC.

The table lists this clone with a count of one. The rearrangement uses TRBV7-8 and TRBJ2-5, with 8 bases matching TRBD2. The junction had 8 bases not matched to a gene; V was cut back by 7 bases and J by 1 base. Germline V gene sequence: CDR1 SGHVS, CDR2 FQNEAQ. The CDR3 length is 15 residues. This CDR3 reads CASILRGGIQETQYF. CDR3 DNA sequence: TGTGCCAGCATCCTTCGGGGGGGTATCCAAGAGACCCAGTACTTC.

The CDR3 loop reads CASNPSPGGGEQYF. DNA for the CDR3: TGTGCCAGTAATCCGTCACCCGGCGGGGGTGAGCAGTACTTC. V gene TRBV19 combines with J gene TRBJ2-7, with 7 bases that match TRBD2. V trimming: 7 bases; J trimming: 7 bases; junction bases outside the gene matches: 13. Germline V gives CDR1 LNHDA, CDR2 SQIVND (reference sequence). The CDR3 length is 14 residues.

This clone showed up just a few times. The gene calls are TRBV7-9 and TRBJ1-1; unclear D gene. The V gene's germline CDR1 is SEHNR and CDR2 FQNEAQ (reference sequence). Trimming took off 5 bases at V and 1 base at J, with 8 bases between the two ends. This CDR3 is 13 amino acids long. The CDR3 DNA sequence: TGTGCCAGCAGCCGTTCGGGGAACACTGAAGCTTTCTTT. It codes for CASSRSGNTEAFF. Combining the CDR3 with reference TRBV7-9 and TRBJ1-1 gives the whole variable domain DTGVSQNPRHKITKRGQNVTFRCDPISEHNRLYWYRQTLGQGPEFLTYFQNEAQLEKSRLLSDRFSAERPKGSFSTLEIQRTEQGDSAMYLCASSRSGNTEAFFGQGTRLTVV.

The chain employs TRBV7-9 and TRBJ1-3; D ambiguous. The germline gives CDR1 SEHNR, CDR2 FQNEAQ (reference sequence). V was trimmed by 5 bases and J by 0 bases, leaving 11 bases between them. The CDR3 consists of 15 residues. Written as DNA, the CDR3 is TGTGCCAGCAGCGACGGACCCTTCTCTGGAAACACCATATATTTT. Its protein product is CASSDGPFSGNTIYF.

Here the CDR3 reads CASNPGTGGTEEQFF. CDR3 DNA: TGCGCCAGCAATCCCGGGACAGGGGGGACTGAGGAGCAGTTCTTC. The chain recombines TRBV5-1 with TRBJ2-1, with 11 bases identical to TRBD1. Looked up from germline, CDR1 is SGHRS and CDR2 is YFSETQ. The length of the CDR3 is 15 residues. V dropped 6 bases and J dropped 10; count of bases not matched to a gene: 12. The entire variable domain, with the rest obtained from reference TRBV5-1 and TRBJ2-1, is as follows: KAGVTQTPRYLIKTRGQQVTLSCSPISGHRSVSWYQQTPGQGLQFLFEYFSETQRNKGNFPGRFSGRQFSNSRSEMNVSTLELGDSALYLCASNPGTGGTEEQFFGPGTRLTVL.

V gene TRBV29-1 combines with J gene TRBJ2-5; 11 positions match TRBD2. The germline V gene has CDR1 SQVTM and CDR2 ANQGSEA. V trimming: 7 bases; J trimming: 5 bases; junction bases outside the gene matches: 9. This CDR3 is 14 amino acids long. CDR3: CSAATSGVWETQYF. The CDR3 DNA is TGCAGCGCCGCGACTAGCGGGGTGTGGGAGACCCAGTACTTC.

The chain has TRBV6-5 and TRBJ2-7; TRBD2 is a possible D gene (7 bases). The CDR3 spans 14 residues. In germline, CDR1 is MNHEY, CDR2 SVGAGI. V lost 11 bases and J lost 2, with 19 bases in between. The CDR3 DNA sequence: TGTGCCTGCCGAAGGGGGGGGTCCGCCTACGAGCAGTACTTC. Encoded protein: CACRRGGSAYEQYF.

Only one count was recorded for this clone. V usage is TRBV6-6 and J usage is TRBJ1-3, with 7 bases identical to TRBD1. The CDR3 sequence is 16 residues long. V shed 2 bases, J shed 2 bases, and the junction held 6 bases outside the gene matches. From germline, CDR1 is MNHNY and CDR2 SVGAGI (reference sequence). CDR3 coding DNA: TGTGCCAGCAGTTACCCCTTCACAGGGGCTGGAAACACCATATATTTT. Its translation: CASSYPFTGAGNTIYF.

The genes are TRBV19 and TRBJ2-7; no reliable D call. Germline loops: CDR1 LNHDA, CDR2 SQIVND (reference sequence). The V end was cut by 2 bases, the J end by 2 bases, with 16 bases between. The CDR3 loop spans 16 amino acids. The CDR3 protein is CASSISLGPETYEQYF. In nucleotides, the CDR3 is TGTGCCAGTAGTATAAGCCTAGGGCCGGAGACCTACGAGCAGTACTTC.

The V call is TRBV10-3, the J call TRBJ2-5, with unresolved D. This CDR3 contains 12 residues. Germline loops: CDR1 ENHRY, CDR2 SYGVKD. Trimming pared 4 bases from V and 0 bases from J, leaving 3 bases between. CDR3 amino acids: CAISAYQETQYF. The CDR3 DNA is TGTGCCATCAGTGCGTACCAAGAGACCCAGTACTTC.

The sample holds one count of this clone. The chain uses TRBV7-2 and TRBJ1-2; 7 bases fit TRBD1. CDR1 SGHTA and CDR2 FQGNSA come from the germline V gene. V was clipped by 6 bases and J by 9 bases; unmatched bases: 10. This CDR3 is built from 13 residues. The CDR3 DNA follows: TGTGCCAGCAGGAAGCAGGGGGGACACAGCTACACCTTC. Translated, it gives CASRKQGGHSYTF.